A selection of T cell receptor beta chains follows, all from one sample in a study of blood T cell repertoires in COVID-19. Assay: immunoSEQ multiplex PCR; the TCRdb copy retains only in-frame clones and omits some. The sample has 270,000 or so clones, 86% seen once; the top ten hold about 3%. The sequencing input was peripheral blood. The source of these receptors is a woman in her twenties or thirties with active or convalescent COVID-19. The CDR3 runs from the conserved cysteine through the conserved F or W. The D gene is left open where the match is weak. Clone size, where shown, is once, few, many, or a class for clones that have expanded.

V: TRBV5-4; D: .; size: .; J: TRBJ2-5; DNA: TGTGCCAGCAGCTTGGGTTTTGGCGGGGTGGAGACCCAGTACTTC; CDR3: CASSLGFGGVETQYF
V: TRBV30; D: .; size: few; J: TRBJ1-2; DNA: TGTGCCTGGAGTGTACTCGGGTTTGGCGGCTACACCTTC; CDR3: CAWSVLGFGGYTF
V: TRBV3-1/TRBV3-2; D: .; size: .; J: TRBJ1-3; DNA: TGTGCCAGCAGCCCCATACAAGGAAACACCATATATTTT; CDR3: CASSPIQGNTIYF
V: TRBV11-1; D: .; size: .; J: TRBJ2-1; DNA: TGTGCCAGCAGCTTAATGGCGGGGGCGTACAATGAGCAGTTCTTC; CDR3: CASSLMAGAYNEQFF
V: TRBV30; D: .; size: .; J: TRBJ2-2; DNA: TGTGCCTGGAGTGTAGGGGTTCCCGGGGAGCTGTTTTTT; CDR3: CAWSVGVPGELFF
V: TRBV18; D: TRBD1; size: .; J: TRBJ2-7; DNA: TGTGCCAGCTCTCAAGGGACAGGGGGCCCCTACGAGCAGTACTTC; CDR3: CASSQGTGGPYEQYF
V: TRBV2; D: TRBD2; size: .; J: TRBJ2-1; DNA: TGTGCCAGCAGTCCCCCCGCAGCGGGGGTGGTCAATGAGCAGTTCTTC; CDR3: CASSPPAAGVVNEQFF
V: TRBV2; D: TRBD1; size: .; J: TRBJ1-5; DNA: TGTGCCAGCAGGACAGGGGGGAGCAATCAGCCCCAGCATTTT; CDR3: CASRTGGSNQPQHF
V: TRBV6-5; D: TRBD1; size: .; J: TRBJ1-3; DNA: TGTGCCAGCCTAGGACAGGGCGGCGGAAACACCATATATTTT; CDR3: CASLGQGGGNTIYF
V: TRBV9; D: TRBD2; size: .; J: TRBJ2-5; DNA: TGTGCCAGCAGCGTAGAGGGTAGCGGGGGGGCCTCCCAAGAGACCCAGTACTTC; CDR3: CASSVEGSGGASQETQYF
V: TRBV29-1; D: .; size: .; J: TRBJ2-7; DNA: TGCAGCGTTGGACAGGTTTACGAGCAGTACTTC; CDR3: CSVGQVYEQYF
V: TRBV5-1; D: TRBD1; size: .; J: TRBJ1-4; DNA: TGCGCCAGCAGCCCACAGGGGTATAACGAAAAACTGTTTTTT; CDR3: CASSPQGYNEKLFF
V: TRBV19; D: TRBD2; size: .; J: TRBJ2-3; DNA: TGTGCCAGTAGTGGACTAGCGGGGGGTACAGATACGCAGTATTTT; CDR3: CASSGLAGGTDTQYF
V: TRBV7-2; D: .; size: .; J: TRBJ2-2; DNA: TGTGCCAGCAGTTTGGTCGGCGGGGAGCTGTTTTTT; CDR3: CASSLVGGELFF
V: TRBV7-2; D: .; size: .; J: TRBJ1-3; DNA: TGTGCCAGCACCTTAAACCAGGGCGCCTCTGGAAACACCATATATTTT; CDR3: CASTLNQGASGNTIYF
V: TRBV29-1; D: TRBD2; size: .; J: TRBJ2-3; DNA: TGCAGCGCTGGTACTAGCGGGGGGACGCGCACAGATACGCAGTATTTT; CDR3: CSAGTSGGTRTDTQYF
V: TRBV3-1/TRBV3-2; D: .; size: once; J: TRBJ1-2; DNA: TGTGCCAGCAGAGCGGGGGGAAACTATGGCTACACCTTC; CDR3: CASRAGGNYGYTF
V: TRBV28; D: .; size: .; J: TRBJ1-5; DNA: TGTGCCAGCAGTCCAGACAGGCGGAATGGGGGCAATCAGCCCCAGCATTTT; CDR3: CASSPDRRNGGNQPQHF
V: TRBV4-3; D: TRBD2; size: .; J: TRBJ2-3; DNA: TGCGCCAGCAGCCAAGATCTTCAAGGGGCGGGGGACCGCACAGATACGCAGTATTTT; CDR3: CASSQDLQGAGDRTDTQYF
V: TRBV12-3/TRBV12-4; D: .; size: .; J: TRBJ2-7; DNA: TGTGCCAGCAGTTATGCAGGGTACGAGCAGTACTTC; CDR3: CASSYAGYEQYF
V: TRBV7-9; D: TRBD1; size: .; J: TRBJ1-4; DNA: TGTGCCAGCAGCCGGACAGGTACTAATGAAAAACTGTTTTTT; CDR3: CASSRTGTNEKLFF
V: TRBV4-3; D: .; size: .; J: TRBJ1-2; DNA: TGCGCCAGCAGCCAAGTTTCACAGGGTAGCGGCTACACCTTC; CDR3: CASSQVSQGSGYTF
V: TRBV5-1; D: .; size: .; J: TRBJ1-3; DNA: TGCGCCAGCAGCTCCACAGGAGAGCGAAACGCCATATATTTT; CDR3: CASSSTGERNAIYF
V: TRBV6-1; D: .; size: once; J: TRBJ1-2; DNA: TGTGCCAGCAGTGAAGCTGGCAGGGCAGGATATGGCTACACCTTC; CDR3: CASSEAGRAGYGYTF
V: TRBV30; D: TRBD1; size: .; J: TRBJ1-3; DNA: TGTGCCTGGAGTACGGGACAGAGCGGAAACACCATATATTTT; CDR3: CAWSTGQSGNTIYF
V: TRBV24-1; D: .; size: .; J: TRBJ1-3; DNA: TGTGCCACCAGTGACCCAACAGGGATCGGTGGAAACACCATATATTTT; CDR3: CATSDPTGIGGNTIYF
V: TRBV6-5; D: TRBD2; size: .; J: TRBJ2-1; DNA: TGTGCCAGCAGAGGGCGGGGGGCGTCCTACAATGAGCAGTTCTTC; CDR3: CASRGRGASYNEQFF
V: TRBV4-3; D: .; size: .; J: TRBJ2-2; DNA: TGCGCCAGCAGCCAAGTTGCAGGACATGGGGAGCTGTTTTTT; CDR3: CASSQVAGHGELFF
V: TRBV6-2/TRBV6-3; D: .; size: .; J: TRBJ1-1; DNA: TGTGCCAGCAGTTACCCATCAGAAGCTTTCTTT; CDR3: CASSYPSEAFF
V: TRBV6-4; D: .; size: .; J: TRBJ1-2; DNA: TGTGCCAGCAGTGACTCCGGGTATGGCGGCTACACCTTC; CDR3: CASSDSGYGGYTF
V: TRBV5-1; D: .; size: .; J: TRBJ1-1; DNA: TGCGCCAGCACCCGGGGGGCTACCGGGACGGTGAACACTGAAGCTTTCTTT; CDR3: CASTRGATGTVNTEAFF
V: TRBV11-2; D: TRBD1; size: .; J: TRBJ2-2; DNA: TGTGCCAGCAGCTTTAGACAGGGTTGGGACACCGGGGAGCTGTTTTTT; CDR3: CASSFRQGWDTGELFF
V: TRBV28; D: .; size: .; J: TRBJ1-6; DNA: TGTGCCAGCAGTTTCCAGGGGCTTTCGAAGTATTCACCCCTCCACTTT; CDR3: CASSFQGLSKYSPLHF
V: TRBV7-6; D: .; size: .; J: TRBJ1-6; DNA: TGTGCCAGCAGCTTAGTACAGGGTGGGAATTCACCCCTCCACTTT; CDR3: CASSLVQGGNSPLHF
V: TRBV28; D: .; size: .; J: TRBJ1-5; DNA: TGTGCCAGCAGTCCCATGGGGGGGGGTCAGCCCCAGCATTTT; CDR3: CASSPMGGGQPQHF
V: TRBV19; D: .; size: once; J: TRBJ2-7; DNA: TGTGCCAGTAGTACAGTCTTAACAGGTGCCTACGAGCAGTACTTC; CDR3: CASSTVLTGAYEQYF
V: TRBV7-2; D: .; size: .; J: TRBJ2-6; DNA: TGTGCCAGCAGCTTAGAGGGGTCTGGGGCCAACGTCCTGACTTTC; CDR3: CASSLEGSGANVLTF
V: TRBV6-5; D: TRBD1; size: .; J: TRBJ1-6; DNA: TGTGCCAGCACCGCTGGACAGGGGGACCGGTCACCCCTCCACTTT; CDR3: CASTAGQGDRSPLHF
V: TRBV23-1; D: TRBD1; size: few; J: TRBJ1-4; DNA: TGCGCCAGCAGTCAATCGTTGGGACAGGGGGTTGCAACTAATGAAAAACTGTTTTTT; CDR3: CASSQSLGQGVATNEKLFF
V: TRBV5-1; D: .; size: once; J: TRBJ2-1; DNA: TGCGCCAGCAGCTTGGCGGTGACATCGGATTACAATGAGCAGTTCTTC; CDR3: CASSLAVTSDYNEQFF
V: TRBV20-1; D: .; size: .; J: TRBJ2-5; DNA: TGCAGTGCTGGACTGGAGACCCAGTACTTC; CDR3: CSAGLETQYF
V: TRBV25-1; D: TRBD1; size: .; J: TRBJ1-1; DNA: TGTGCCAGCAGTGACGCAGGGGGCACTGAAGCTTTCTTT; CDR3: CASSDAGGTEAFF
V: TRBV14; D: TRBD1; size: once; J: TRBJ2-3; DNA: TGTGCCAGCAGCCAAAGGACAGGGAGCACAGATACGCAGTATTTT; CDR3: CASSQRTGSTDTQYF
V: TRBV19; D: TRBD2; size: .; J: TRBJ2-3; DNA: TGTGCCAGTAGTTTCGGGGGGGGCAGCATAGATACGCAGTATTTT; CDR3: CASSFGGGSIDTQYF
V: TRBV5-5; D: TRBD2; size: once; J: TRBJ2-7; DNA: TGTGCCAGCAGCACGGGACTAGCGGGGGTCGACTCCTACGAGCAGTACTTC; CDR3: CASSTGLAGVDSYEQYF
V: TRBV5-6; D: .; size: .; J: TRBJ1-1; DNA: TGTGCCAGCAGCTTGTTGGACAGGAACACTGAAGCTTTCTTT; CDR3: CASSLLDRNTEAFF
V: TRBV4-1; D: .; size: .; J: TRBJ1-2; DNA: TGCGCCAGCAGCCATCCAGGCGGGTTTAACTATGGCTACACCTTC; CDR3: CASSHPGGFNYGYTF
V: TRBV19; D: TRBD1; size: few; J: TRBJ1-2; DNA: TGTGCCAGTACCCGACAGGGGCGCGTTGGCTACACCTTC; CDR3: CASTRQGRVGYTF
V: TRBV19; D: .; size: .; J: TRBJ2-2; DNA: TGTGCCAGTAGTCTCCCTGGAGTAAAGGCCGGGGAGCTGTTTTTT; CDR3: CASSLPGVKAGELFF
V: TRBV6-2/TRBV6-3; D: TRBD1; size: .; J: TRBJ1-5; DNA: TGTGCCAGCAGTGGGGACAGGGGAAGTGGCAATCAGCCCCAGCATTTT; CDR3: CASSGDRGSGNQPQHF
V: TRBV6-2/TRBV6-3; D: TRBD1; size: few; J: TRBJ1-5; DNA: TGTGCCAGCAGTTACGTCGGGTGGGACAGGGATAGCAATCAGCCCCAGCATTTT; CDR3: CASSYVGWDRDSNQPQHF
V: TRBV28; D: .; size: .; J: TRBJ1-2; DNA: TGTGCCAGCACTCCTTCGGGGAAAAACTTTAACTATGGCTACACCTTC; CDR3: CASTPSGKNFNYGYTF
V: TRBV4-1; D: TRBD1; size: .; J: TRBJ1-4; DNA: TGCGCCAGCAGCCCGGGACAGGGGGCAGGTAATGAAAAACTGTTTTTT; CDR3: CASSPGQGAGNEKLFF
V: TRBV6-2/TRBV6-3; D: .; size: .; J: TRBJ2-5; DNA: TGTGCCAGCAGTTACGGGGCAGGGGTCCAAGAGACCCAGTACTTC; CDR3: CASSYGAGVQETQYF
V: TRBV30; D: .; size: .; J: TRBJ2-5; DNA: TGTGCCTCAGATGGGACTGCCCAAGAGACCCAGTACTTC; CDR3: CASDGTAQETQYF
V: TRBV28; D: .; size: .; J: TRBJ2-6; DNA: TGTGCCAGCCGGTCTGGGGCCAACGTCCTGACTTTC; CDR3: CASRSGANVLTF
V: TRBV27; D: .; size: .; J: TRBJ1-2; DNA: TGTGCCACGCTCCAGGGAATCAATGGCTACACCTTC; CDR3: CATLQGINGYTF